This TCR beta chain was observed in a study of cytomegalovirus exposure and HLA in healthy donors. Primers included in the PCR were 60 Vbeta and 13 Jbeta primers. The assay was immunoSEQ multiplex PCR, and TCRdb's table has in-frame clones only and misses some. The sample data list 150,000 to 200,000 clones. Germline CDR1 is GTSNPN and CDR2 is SVGIG (reference sequence). Trimming cost V 4 bases and J 8 bases; bases outside gene matches: 7. This CDR3 is 13 amino acids long. General study results and limits: Excluded were some V segments that proved indistinguishable, including TRBV6-2 and TRBV6-3. Later, an analysis found that common viral pathogens appeared to be linked with several of the most significant clusters.

Note on this clone: Antigen: not known.

The sample taken for sequencing was PBMCs. The receptor comes from a woman under 30 in good health and CMV-seropositive. V usage is TRBV30 and J usage is TRBJ1-2; TRBD1 agrees at 10 bases. The CDR3 reads CAWTLDRGRGYTF. The DNA for the CDR3 is TGTGCCTGGACCCTAGACAGGGGGCGCGGCTACACCTTC.